This T cell receptor beta chain was identified during a study of blood T cell repertoires in COVID-19. There are 13 residues in the CDR3. With 5 bases clipped from V and 6 bases from J, the junction kept 3 bases outside the gene matches. Germline loops: CDR1 KGHSH, CDR2 LQKENI. Study processing details: Counts of nucleated cells, estimated from reference gene primer amplification, were obtained. The protocol was immunoSEQ multiplex PCR, while the TCRdb copy is restricted to in-frame clones and leaves out a portion. D and trimming come from the DNA, and the V and J calls and clone size come from that table. In the table there are under 250,000 clones, around three quarters of which are singletons.

The specimen sequenced was peripheral blood. The chain combines TRBV18 with TRBJ1-2; 10 bases are shared with TRBD1. This receptor was taken from a woman aged 70 to 79 with acute or convalescent COVID-19. In nucleotides, the CDR3 is TGTGCCAGCTCAGGGACAGGGGCGGATGGCTACACCTTC. The encoded protein is CASSGTGADGYTF.